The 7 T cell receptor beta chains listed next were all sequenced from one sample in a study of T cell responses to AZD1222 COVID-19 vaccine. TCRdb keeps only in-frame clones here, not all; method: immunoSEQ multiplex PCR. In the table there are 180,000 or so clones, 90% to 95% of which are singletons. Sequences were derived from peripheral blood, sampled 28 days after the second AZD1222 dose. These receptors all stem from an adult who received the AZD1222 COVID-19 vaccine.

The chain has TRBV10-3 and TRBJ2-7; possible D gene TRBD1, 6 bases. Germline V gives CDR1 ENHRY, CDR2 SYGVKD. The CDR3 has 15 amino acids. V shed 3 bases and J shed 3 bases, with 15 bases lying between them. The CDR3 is CAISDPGQTHYEQYF. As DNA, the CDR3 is TGTGCCATCAGTGATCCCGGACAGACTCACTACGAGCAGTACTTC.

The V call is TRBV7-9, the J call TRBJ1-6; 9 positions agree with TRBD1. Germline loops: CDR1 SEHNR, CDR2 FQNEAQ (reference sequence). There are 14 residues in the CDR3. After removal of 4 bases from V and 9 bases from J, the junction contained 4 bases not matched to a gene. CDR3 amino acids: CASSWGQGGSPLHF. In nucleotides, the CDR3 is TGTGCCAGCAGCTGGGGACAGGGAGGTTCACCCCTCCACTTT.

The DNA for the CDR3 is TGTGCCAGCAGCCGTCGGGCTAGCGGGGGGGTGAAGGTTGCTGAGCAGTTCTTC. It codes for CASSRRASGGVKVAEQFF. The chain uses TRBV5-6 and TRBJ2-1, with TRBD2 matching over 12 bases. Germline V gene sequence: CDR1 SGHDT, CDR2 YYEEEE. The CDR3 is 18 residues long. V shed 4 bases and J 9 bases; nucleotides not matched to a gene: 17.

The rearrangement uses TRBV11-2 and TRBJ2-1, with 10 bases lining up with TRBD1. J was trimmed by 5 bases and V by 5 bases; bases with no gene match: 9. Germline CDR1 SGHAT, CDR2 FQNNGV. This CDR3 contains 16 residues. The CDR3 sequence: CASSLIRDRGHNEQFF. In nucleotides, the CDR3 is TGTGCCAGCAGCCTTATACGGGACAGGGGACACAATGAGCAGTTCTTC.

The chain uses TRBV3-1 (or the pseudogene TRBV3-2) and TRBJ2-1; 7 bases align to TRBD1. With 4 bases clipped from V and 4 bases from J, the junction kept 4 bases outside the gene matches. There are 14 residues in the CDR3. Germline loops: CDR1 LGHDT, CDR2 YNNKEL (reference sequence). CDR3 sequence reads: CASSLGTVYNEQFF. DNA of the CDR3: TGTGCCAGCAGCCTCGGGACAGTTTACAATGAGCAGTTCTTC.

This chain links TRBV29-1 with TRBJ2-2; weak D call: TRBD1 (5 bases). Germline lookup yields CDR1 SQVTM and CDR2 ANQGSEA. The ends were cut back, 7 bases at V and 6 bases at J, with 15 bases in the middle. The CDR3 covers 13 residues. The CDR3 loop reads CSARQGEAGELFF. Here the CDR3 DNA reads TGCAGCGCCCGGCAGGGTGAAGCCGGGGAGCTGTTTTTT.

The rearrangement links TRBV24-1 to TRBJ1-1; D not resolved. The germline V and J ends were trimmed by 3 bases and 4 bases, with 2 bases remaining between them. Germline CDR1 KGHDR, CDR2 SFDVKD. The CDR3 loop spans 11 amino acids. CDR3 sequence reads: CATSDSTEAFF. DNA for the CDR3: TGTGCCACCAGTGATAGCACTGAAGCTTTCTTT.